Reported below is one T cell receptor beta chain. Its antigen is still unknown. Germline CDR1 and CDR2: SQVTM and ANQGSEA. The V and J ends lost 3 bases and 1 base, in that order; junction bases with no gene match: 1. There are 13 residues in the CDR3. The data were obtained in a study of somatic mutations in cytotoxic T cells in rheumatoid arthritis. Study-level points and caveats: Researchers did not know the antigen targets of the expanded CD8+ clones.

It was blood donors, 55% to 65% female and with a median age of around 52 years (range roughly 20-80), who served as healthy controls. CD4+ and CD8+ cells were isolated by positive magnetic bead selection, with purity checked by flow cytometry. Profiling relied on immunoSEQ multiplex PCR, and the TCRdb table lists in-frame clones only, not all of them. The sample shows some 6,400 clones, 65% to 80% of them seen only once. The chain combines TRBV29-1 with TRBJ2-3, with 7 bases aligning to TRBD1. The specimen sequenced was CD8+ T cells sorted from blood. The source of this sequence is a woman aged 45-65 years in good health. The CDR3 region is CSVDQGGTDTQYF. The CDR3 bases are TGCAGCGTTGACCAGGGGGGCACAGATACGCAGTATTTT.